A selection of T cell receptor beta chains follows, all from one sample in a study of blood T cell repertoires in COVID-19. TCRdb's table, derived via immunoSEQ multiplex PCR, lists solely in-frame clones and lacks some. The sample lists about 170,000 clones, approximately 85% occurring once. The source material was peripheral blood. These TCRs come from a man aged 80 or over with COVID-19, enrolled during active disease. CDR3s include the opening cysteine and the closing phenylalanine or tryptophan. Fields, in order: clone size, D gene, V gene, J gene, CDR3 protein, CDR3 DNA. D genes are given only for firm matches. Clone size is stated in some rows and not others, as once, few, many or a class when expanded.

>NA|NA|TRBV18|TRBJ1-4
CASSLRRGVDEKLFF
TGTGCCAGCTCACTACGGCGCGGGGTAGATGAAAAACTGTTTTTT
>once|TRBD1|TRBV6-5|TRBJ1-6
CASMGQDNSPLHF
TGTGCCAGCATGGGACAGGATAATTCACCCCTCCACTTT
>NA|TRBD1|TRBV5-1|TRBJ2-1
CASSLTGVGNEQFF
TGCGCCAGCAGCTTAACAGGGGTGGGCAATGAGCAGTTCTTC
>NA|NA|TRBV19|TRBJ1-5
CASSTTGQPQPQHF
TGTGCCAGTAGTACCACCGGACAACCTCAGCCCCAGCATTTT
>NA|NA|TRBV5-1|TRBJ2-3
CASSLGGTDTQYF
TGCGCCAGCAGCTTGGGAGGCACAGATACGCAGTATTTT
>NA|NA|TRBV7-3|TRBJ2-2
CASSLNGPAAAGELFF
TGTGCCAGCAGCTTAAATGGACCAGCGGCAGCCGGGGAGCTGTTTTTT
>NA|TRBD2|TRBV11-3|TRBJ2-5
CASTERGHQETQYF
TGTGCCAGCACCGAGCGGGGCCACCAAGAGACCCAGTACTTC
>NA|TRBD1|TRBV24-1|TRBJ1-2
CATSDSKTGTNYGYTF
TGTGCCACCAGTGATTCAAAGACAGGGACTAACTATGGCTACACCTTC
>NA|NA|TRBV5-1|TRBJ2-7
CASSLTRNDYSYEQYF
TGCGCCAGCAGCCTCACCCGGAACGACTACTCCTACGAGCAGTACTTC
>NA|TRBD1|TRBV12-5|TRBJ1-1
CASGLAGQGTMNTEAFF
TGTGCTAGTGGTTTGGCGGGACAGGGGACCATGAACACTGAAGCTTTCTTT
>NA|NA|TRBV11-2|TRBJ1-5
CASSPMRDQPQHF
TGTGCCAGCAGCCCTATGCGGGATCAGCCCCAGCATTTT
>few|TRBD1|TRBV19|TRBJ2-1
CASNRGPSSYNEQFF
TGTGCCAGTAATAGGGGGCCCTCCTCCTACAATGAGCAGTTCTTC
>NA|NA|TRBV12-3/TRBV12-4|TRBJ1-2
CASSLGGPGGYTF
TGTGCCAGCAGCCTCGGGGGGCCAGGTGGCTACACCTTC
>NA|NA|TRBV19|TRBJ1-4
CASSITGLANEKLFF
TGTGCCAGTAGTATCACGGGTCTGGCTAATGAAAAACTGTTTTTT
>NA|TRBD2|TRBV5-1|TRBJ2-7
CASSWGGGSYEQYF
TGCGCCAGCAGCTGGGGCGGGGGGTCCTACGAGCAGTACTTC
>NA|NA|TRBV12-3/TRBV12-4|TRBJ2-5
CASSLHPGETQYF
TGTGCCAGCAGTTTACACCCGGGAGAGACCCAGTACTTC
>NA|TRBD1|TRBV5-5|TRBJ1-2
CASRPRDRDGYTF
TGTGCCAGCAGACCGAGGGACAGGGATGGCTACACCTTC
>few|NA|TRBV24-1|TRBJ1-1
CATSEGGGTEAFF
TGTGCCACCAGTGAGGGAGGGGGTACTGAAGCTTTCTTT
>NA|TRBD1|TRBV6-6|TRBJ1-5
CASSLLGTGGYSNQPQHF
TGTGCCAGCAGTCTACTCGGGACAGGGGGTTATAGCAATCAGCCCCAGCATTTT
>NA|NA|TRBV3-1/TRBV3-2|TRBJ1-5
CASSPGTSHQPQHF
TGTGCCAGCAGCCCCGGGACATCTCATCAGCCCCAGCATTTT
>NA|NA|TRBV7-9|TRBJ2-4
CASSLDYTDVAKNIQYF
TGTGCCAGCAGCTTAGATTACACAGACGTAGCCAAAAACATTCAGTACTTC
>NA|NA|TRBV2|TRBJ1-4
CASKRGEKLFF
TGTGCCAGCAAGCGGGGTGAAAAACTGTTTTTT
>NA|TRBD1|TRBV6-5|TRBJ1-2
CASSALRDSPNGYTF
TGTGCCAGCAGCGCCCTCCGGGACAGTCCTAATGGCTACACCTTC
>NA|NA|TRBV28|TRBJ1-3
CASTTVPLLSGNTIYF
TGTGCCAGCACTACCGTTCCTCTTCTCTCTGGAAACACCATATATTTT